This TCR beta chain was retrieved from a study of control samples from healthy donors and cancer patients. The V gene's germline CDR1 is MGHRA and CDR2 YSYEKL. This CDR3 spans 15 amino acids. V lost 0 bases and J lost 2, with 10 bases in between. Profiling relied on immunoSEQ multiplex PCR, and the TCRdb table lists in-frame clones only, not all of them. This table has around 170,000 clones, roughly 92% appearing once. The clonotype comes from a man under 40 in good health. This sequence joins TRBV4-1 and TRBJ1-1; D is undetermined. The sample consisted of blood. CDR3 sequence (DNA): TGCGCCAGCAGCCAAGAAAGCGCCTTTAACACTGAAGCTTTCTTT. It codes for CASSQESAFNTEAFF.